The 2 T cell receptor beta chains in this list originate from one sample, sequenced in a study of beta chain features in type 1 diabetes. TCRB transcripts that were expressed got sequenced, as all of the isolated RNA had been reverse transcribed. Repertoires were generated with immunoSEQ multiplex PCR, while TCRdb's copy carries only in-frame clones and drops some. The sample has about 200,000 clones, under 13% seen once. The sample taken for sequencing was central memory CD4+ T cells from blood. The source of these receptors is a man aged 18 to 30 in good health.

This rearrangement joins TRBV9 to TRBJ2-5, with TRBD2 matching 11 bases. The CDR3 consists of 18 residues. Trimming at V came to 0 bases and at J to 5 bases, leaving 12 bases not matched to a gene. From germline, CDR1 is SGDLS and CDR2 YYNGEE. CDR3 sequence reads: CASSVASLAGASPETQYF. As DNA, the CDR3 is TGTGCCAGCAGCGTAGCGTCACTAGCGGGAGCCTCTCCGGAGACCCAGTACTTC.

This clone turned up a few times. The V and J genes are TRBV9 and TRBJ1-1; no reliable D call. Germline assignment: CDR1 SGDLS and CDR2 YYNGEE. This CDR3 has 13 residues. Trimming stripped 1 base from V and 0 bases from J, with 4 bases between. CDR3 region: CASSVWVNTEAFF. The CDR3, as DNA: TGTGCCAGCAGCGTATGGGTGAACACTGAAGCTTTCTTT.